This T cell receptor beta chain was sequenced in a study of vaccination and CD4 T cells after COVID-19. About the study: Every participant was given two doses of BNT162b2 or mRNA-1273 vaccine.

Details on this clonotype: Its antigen remains unknown.

Germline values: CDR1 KGHSH, CDR2 LQKENI. The CDR3 runs to 16 residues. The ends were cut back, 1 base at V and 3 bases at J, with 13 bases in the middle. Regarding treatment: roughly ten-day PBMC culture with coronavirus spike peptide pools or control peptides (ViraFEST assay). The Oncomine TCR Beta short-read assay was applied to DNA of cultured CD4+ T cells. TCRdb recomputed calls from the PCR reads with MiXCR, one row per CDR3 protein. The data contain about 15,000 distinct CDR3 sequences, approximately 45% of them singletons. Overall study findings and caveats: A nonsignificant median increase from about 20 to 38 SARS-CoV-2-reactive clonotypes was observed.

Sequenced here: CD4+ T cells from blood, cultured in vitro, sampled before SARS-CoV-2 vaccination. The chain combines TRBV18 with TRBJ1-3, with D perhaps TRBD1 (5 bases). The sequence was obtained from a human donor who had recovered from COVID-19. DNA for the CDR3: TGTGCCAGCTCACCACTCCCTAGGGGCAGTGGAAACACCATATATTTT. Its translation is CASSPLPRGSGNTIYF.